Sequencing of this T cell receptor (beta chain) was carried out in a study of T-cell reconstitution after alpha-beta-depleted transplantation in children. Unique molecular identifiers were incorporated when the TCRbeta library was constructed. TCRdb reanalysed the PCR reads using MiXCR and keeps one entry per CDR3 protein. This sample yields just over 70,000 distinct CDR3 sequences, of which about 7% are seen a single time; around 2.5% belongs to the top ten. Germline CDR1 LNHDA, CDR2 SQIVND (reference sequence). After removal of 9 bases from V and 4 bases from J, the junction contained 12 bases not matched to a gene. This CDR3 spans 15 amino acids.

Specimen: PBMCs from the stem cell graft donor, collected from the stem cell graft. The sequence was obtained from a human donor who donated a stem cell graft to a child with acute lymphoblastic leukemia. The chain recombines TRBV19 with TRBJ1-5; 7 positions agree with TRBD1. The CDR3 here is CASRQSGTDNQPQHF. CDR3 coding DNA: TGTGCCAGCCGCCAAAGCGGGACAGATAATCAGCCCCAGCATTTT.